The T cell receptor (beta chain) described here comes from a study of regulatory T cells in long-lasting Graves disease. Time point described: newly diagnosed GD, antithyroid drugs for less than 3 months. The TCR library was made from RNA extracted from PBMCs. Arm-PCR with iRepertoire HTBI primers amplified the CDR3 regions for these TCR beta libraries. TCRdb redid the calling of the multiplex PCR reads with MiXCR, one entry per CDR3 protein. The data contain 200,000 to 250,000 distinct CDR3 sequences, 20% of them seen just once; the ten biggest clones take up around 14%. In its sample, this clonotype was seen many times. V shed 6 bases and J shed 6 bases, with 12 bases lying between them. The CDR3 runs to 14 residues.

The V and J genes are TRBV12-3 or TRBV12-4 and TRBJ1-6, with D perhaps matching TRBD1 (5 bases). Specimen: peripheral blood mononuclear cells (PBMCs), collected at new diagnosis, from a patient treated with antithyroid drugs. This clonotype was obtained from a female donor with Graves disease. This CDR3 is CASRPSGGNSPLHF. In DNA, the CDR3 is TGTGCCAGCAGACCGTCGGGGGGTAATTCACCCCTCCACTTT.